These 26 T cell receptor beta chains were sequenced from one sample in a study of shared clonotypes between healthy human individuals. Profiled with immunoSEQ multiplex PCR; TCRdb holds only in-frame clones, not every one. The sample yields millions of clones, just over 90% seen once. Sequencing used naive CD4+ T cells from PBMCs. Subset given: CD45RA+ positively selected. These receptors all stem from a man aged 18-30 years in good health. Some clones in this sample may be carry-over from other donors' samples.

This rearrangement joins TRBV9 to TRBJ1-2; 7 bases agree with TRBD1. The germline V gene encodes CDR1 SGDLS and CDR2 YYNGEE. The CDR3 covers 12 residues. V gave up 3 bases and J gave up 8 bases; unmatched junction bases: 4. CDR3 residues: CASSGGQPGYTF. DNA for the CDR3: TGTGCCAGCAGCGGGGGACAGCCAGGCTACACCTTC.

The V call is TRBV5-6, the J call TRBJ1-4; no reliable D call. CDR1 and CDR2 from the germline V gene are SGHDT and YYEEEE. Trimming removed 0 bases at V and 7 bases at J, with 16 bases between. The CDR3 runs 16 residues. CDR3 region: CASSLGELLIGEKLFF. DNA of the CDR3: TGTGCCAGCAGCTTGGGGGAGCTCCTTATCGGTGAAAAACTGTTTTTT. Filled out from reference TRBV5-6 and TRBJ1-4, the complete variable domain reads DAGVTQSPTHLIKTRGQQVTLRCSPKSGHDTVSWYQQALGQGPQFIFQYYEEEERQRGNFPDRFSGHQFPNYSSELNVNALLLGDSALYLCASSLGELLIGEKLFFGSGTQLSVL.

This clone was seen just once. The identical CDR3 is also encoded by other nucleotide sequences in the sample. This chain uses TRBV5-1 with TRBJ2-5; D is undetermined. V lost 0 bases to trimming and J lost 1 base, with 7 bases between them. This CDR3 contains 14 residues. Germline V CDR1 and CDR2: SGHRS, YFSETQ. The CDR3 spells CASSLAGSQETQYF. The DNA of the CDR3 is TGCGCCAGCAGCTTGGCAGGAAGCCAAGAGACCCAGTACTTC.

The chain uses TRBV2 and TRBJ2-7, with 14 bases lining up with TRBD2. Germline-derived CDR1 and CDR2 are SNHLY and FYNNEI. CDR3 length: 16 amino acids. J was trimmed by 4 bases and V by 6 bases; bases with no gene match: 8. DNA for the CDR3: TGTGCCAGCAGACCCGGGACTAGCGGGAGTAGATACGAGCAGTACTTC. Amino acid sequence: CASRPGTSGSRYEQYF.

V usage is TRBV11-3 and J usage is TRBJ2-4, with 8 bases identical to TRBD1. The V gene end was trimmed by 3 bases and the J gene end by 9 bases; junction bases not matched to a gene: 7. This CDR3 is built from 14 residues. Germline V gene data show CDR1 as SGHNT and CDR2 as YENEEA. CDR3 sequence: CASSFGGTGSIQYF. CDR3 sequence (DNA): TGTGCCAGCAGCTTTGGAGGGACAGGATCCATTCAGTACTTC.

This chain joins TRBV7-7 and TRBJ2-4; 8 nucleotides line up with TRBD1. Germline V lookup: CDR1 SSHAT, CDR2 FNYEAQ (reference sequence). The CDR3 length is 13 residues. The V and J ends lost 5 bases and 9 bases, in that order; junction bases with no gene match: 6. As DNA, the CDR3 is TGTGCCAGCAGCCCGGACAGGGACGGCATTCAGTACTTC. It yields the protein CASSPDRDGIQYF.

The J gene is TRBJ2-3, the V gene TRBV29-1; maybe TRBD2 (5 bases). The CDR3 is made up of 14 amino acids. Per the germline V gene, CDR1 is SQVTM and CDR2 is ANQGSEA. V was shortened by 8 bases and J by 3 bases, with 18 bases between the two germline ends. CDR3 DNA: TGCAGCAGCCGGAAAACACTAGAGACAGATACGCAGTATTTT. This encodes CSSRKTLETDTQYF.

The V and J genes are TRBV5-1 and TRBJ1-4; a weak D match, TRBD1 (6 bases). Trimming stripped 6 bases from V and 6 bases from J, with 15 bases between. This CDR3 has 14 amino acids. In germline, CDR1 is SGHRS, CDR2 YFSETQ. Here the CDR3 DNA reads TGCGCCAGCAACAAACAGGGTACGGATGAAAAACTGTTTTTT. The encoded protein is CASNKQGTDEKLFF. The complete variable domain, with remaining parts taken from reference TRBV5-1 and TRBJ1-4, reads KAGVTQTPRYLIKTRGQQVTLSCSPISGHRSVSWYQQTPGQGLQFLFEYFSETQRNKGNFPGRFSGRQFSNSRSEMNVSTLELGDSALYLCASNKQGTDEKLFFGSGTQLSVL.

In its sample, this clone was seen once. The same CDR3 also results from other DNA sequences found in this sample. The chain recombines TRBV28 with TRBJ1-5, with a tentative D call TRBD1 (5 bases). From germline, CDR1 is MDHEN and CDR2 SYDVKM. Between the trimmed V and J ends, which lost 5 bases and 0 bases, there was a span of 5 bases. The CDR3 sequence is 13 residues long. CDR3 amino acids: CASSGGSNQPQHF. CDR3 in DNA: TGTGCCAGCAGTGGGGGTAGCAATCAGCCCCAGCATTTT.

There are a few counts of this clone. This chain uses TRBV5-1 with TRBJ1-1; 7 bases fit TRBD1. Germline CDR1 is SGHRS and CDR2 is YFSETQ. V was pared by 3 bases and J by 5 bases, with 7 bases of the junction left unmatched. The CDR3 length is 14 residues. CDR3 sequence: CASSSETGRTEAFF. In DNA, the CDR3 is TGCGCCAGCAGCTCGGAGACAGGGAGGACTGAAGCTTTCTTT.

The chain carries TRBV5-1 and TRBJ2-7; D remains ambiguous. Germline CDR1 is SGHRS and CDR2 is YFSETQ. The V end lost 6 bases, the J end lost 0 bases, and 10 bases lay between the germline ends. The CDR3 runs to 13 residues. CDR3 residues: CASKESGSYEQYF. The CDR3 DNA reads TGCGCCAGCAAGGAGAGTGGCTCCTACGAGCAGTACTTC.

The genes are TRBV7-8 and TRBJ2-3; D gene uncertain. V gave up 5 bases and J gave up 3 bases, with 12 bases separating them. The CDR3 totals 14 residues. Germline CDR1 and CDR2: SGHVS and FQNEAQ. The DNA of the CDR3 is TGTGCCAGCAGCCCTGAGCCGTTAACAGATACGCAGTATTTT. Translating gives CASSPEPLTDTQYF.

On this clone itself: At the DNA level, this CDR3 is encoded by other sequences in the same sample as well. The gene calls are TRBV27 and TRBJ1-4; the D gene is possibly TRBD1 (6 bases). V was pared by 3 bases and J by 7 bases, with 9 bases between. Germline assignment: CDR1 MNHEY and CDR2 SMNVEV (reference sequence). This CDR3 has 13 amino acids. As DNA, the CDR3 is TGTGCCAGCAGTTTGAGGGGGGGTGAAAAACTGTTTTTT. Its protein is CASSLRGGEKLFF.

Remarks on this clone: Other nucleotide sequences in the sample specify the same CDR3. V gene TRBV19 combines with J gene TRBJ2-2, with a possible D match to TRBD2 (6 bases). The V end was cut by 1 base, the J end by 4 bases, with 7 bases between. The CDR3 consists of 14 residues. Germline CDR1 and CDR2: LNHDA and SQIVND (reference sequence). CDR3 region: CASSIGRGTGELFF. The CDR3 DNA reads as TGTGCCAGTAGTATAGGGCGGGGCACCGGGGAGCTGTTTTTT. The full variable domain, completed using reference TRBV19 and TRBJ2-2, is DGGITQSPKYLFRKEGQNVTLSCEQNLNHDAMYWYRQDPGQGLRLIYYSQIVNDFQKGDIAEGYSVSREKKESFPLTVTSAQKNPTAFYLCASSIGRGTGELFFGEGSRLTVL.

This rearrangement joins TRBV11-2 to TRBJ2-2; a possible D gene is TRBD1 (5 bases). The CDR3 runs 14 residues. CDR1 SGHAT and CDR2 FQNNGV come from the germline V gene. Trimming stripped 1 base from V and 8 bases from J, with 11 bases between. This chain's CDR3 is CASSLGQLGGELFF. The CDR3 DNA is TGTGCCAGCAGCTTAGGACAGCTTGGGGGGGAGCTGTTTTTT.

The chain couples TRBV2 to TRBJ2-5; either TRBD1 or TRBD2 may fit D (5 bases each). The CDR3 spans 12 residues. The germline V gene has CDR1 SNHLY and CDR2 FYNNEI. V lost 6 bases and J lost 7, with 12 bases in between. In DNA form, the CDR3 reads TGTGCCAGCAGGGGGGACGGACGGACCCAGTACTTC. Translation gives CASRGDGRTQYF.

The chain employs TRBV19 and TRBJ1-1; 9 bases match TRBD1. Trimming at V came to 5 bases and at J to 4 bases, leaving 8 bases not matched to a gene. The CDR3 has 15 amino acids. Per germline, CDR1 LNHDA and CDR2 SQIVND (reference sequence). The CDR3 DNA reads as TGTGCCAGTAGTTTGCGGACAGGGGCGAGCACTGAAGCTTTCTTT. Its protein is CASSLRTGASTEAFF.

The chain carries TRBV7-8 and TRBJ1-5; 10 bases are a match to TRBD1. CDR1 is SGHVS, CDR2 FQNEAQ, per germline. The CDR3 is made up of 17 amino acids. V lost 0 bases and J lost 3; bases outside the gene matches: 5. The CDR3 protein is CASSLARTGGNNQPQHF. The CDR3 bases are TGTGCCAGCAGCTTAGCCAGGACAGGGGGTAACAATCAGCCCCAGCATTTT.

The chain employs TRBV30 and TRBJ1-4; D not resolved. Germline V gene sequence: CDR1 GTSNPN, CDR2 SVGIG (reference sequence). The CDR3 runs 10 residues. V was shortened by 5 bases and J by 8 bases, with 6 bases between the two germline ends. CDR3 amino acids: CAWGVEKLFF. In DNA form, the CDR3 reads TGTGCCTGGGGGGTGGAAAAACTGTTTTTT.

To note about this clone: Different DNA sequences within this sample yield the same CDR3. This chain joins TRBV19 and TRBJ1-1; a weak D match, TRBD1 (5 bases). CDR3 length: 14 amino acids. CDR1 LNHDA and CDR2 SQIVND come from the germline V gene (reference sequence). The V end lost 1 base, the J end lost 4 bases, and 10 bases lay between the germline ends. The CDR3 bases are TGTGCCAGTAGTATAGGTCAGGGCGGCACTGAAGCTTTCTTT. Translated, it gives CASSIGQGGTEAFF.

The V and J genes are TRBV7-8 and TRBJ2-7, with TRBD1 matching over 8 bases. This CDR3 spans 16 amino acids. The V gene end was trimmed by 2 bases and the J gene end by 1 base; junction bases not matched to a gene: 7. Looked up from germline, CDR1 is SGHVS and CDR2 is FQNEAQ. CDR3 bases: TGTGCCAGCAGCTTAAGGGCAGGGGGCCGGTCCTACGAGCAGTACTTC. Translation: CASSLRAGGRSYEQYF. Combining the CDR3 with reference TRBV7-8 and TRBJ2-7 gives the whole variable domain GAGVSQSPRYKVAKRGQDVALRCDPISGHVSLFWYQQALGQGPEFLTYFQNEAQLDKSGLPSDRFFAERPEGSVSTLKIQRTQQEDSAVYLCASSLRAGGRSYEQYFGPGTRLTVT.

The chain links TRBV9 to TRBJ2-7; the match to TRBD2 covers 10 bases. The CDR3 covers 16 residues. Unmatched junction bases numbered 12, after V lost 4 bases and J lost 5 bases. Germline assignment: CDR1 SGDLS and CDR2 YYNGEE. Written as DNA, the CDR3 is TGTGCCAGCAGCCCTCTCTCGCTAGCGGGAGCCCACGAGCAGTACTTC. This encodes CASSPLSLAGAHEQYF.

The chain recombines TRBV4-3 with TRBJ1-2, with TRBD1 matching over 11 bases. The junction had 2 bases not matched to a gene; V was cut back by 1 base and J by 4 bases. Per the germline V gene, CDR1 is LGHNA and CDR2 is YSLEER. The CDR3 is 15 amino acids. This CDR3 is CASSQGTGGSYGYTF. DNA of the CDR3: TGCGCCAGCAGCCAAGGGACAGGGGGCAGCTATGGCTACACCTTC.

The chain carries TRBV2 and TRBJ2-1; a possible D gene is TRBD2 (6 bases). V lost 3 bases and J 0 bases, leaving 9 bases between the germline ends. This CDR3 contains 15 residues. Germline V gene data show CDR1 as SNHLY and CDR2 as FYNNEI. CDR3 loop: CASSETRGSYNEQFF. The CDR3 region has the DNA TGTGCCAGCAGTGAGACTAGGGGCTCCTACAATGAGCAGTTCTTC.

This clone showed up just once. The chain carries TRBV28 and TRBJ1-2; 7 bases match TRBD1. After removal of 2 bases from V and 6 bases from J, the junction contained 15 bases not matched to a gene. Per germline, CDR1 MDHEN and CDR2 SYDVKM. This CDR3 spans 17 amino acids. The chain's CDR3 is CASSLGRGRLGADGYTF. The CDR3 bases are TGTGCCAGCAGTTTAGGTAGGGGGCGGTTGGGTGCAGATGGCTACACCTTC.

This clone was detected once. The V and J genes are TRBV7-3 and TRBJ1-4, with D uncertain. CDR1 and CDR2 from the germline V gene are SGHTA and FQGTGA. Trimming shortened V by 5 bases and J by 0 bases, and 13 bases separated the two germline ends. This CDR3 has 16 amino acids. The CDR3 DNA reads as TGTGCCAGCAGCAGCGGCGCCCCTGCAACTAATGAAAAACTGTTTTTT. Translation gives CASSSGAPATNEKLFF.